This T cell receptor beta chain was identified in a study of chemoradiotherapy in HPV16-positive cancers. Some clones are missing from TCRdb's copy, which holds only in-frame ones; the method was immunoSEQ multiplex PCR. The sample holds 25,000 to 30,000 clones, 91% seen once. The sample holds a few counts of this clone. The sequence derives from a human donor with HPV-associated anogenital cancer. The starting material was blood, obtained from a patient who underwent chemoradiotherapy.

In DNA, the CDR3 is TGTGCCAGCAGCTTACTCCTCGGCCCGAACACTGAAGCTTTCTTT. Translated: CASSLLLGPNTEAFF. The chain carries TRBV7-9 and TRBJ1-1; D remains ambiguous. This CDR3 has 15 residues. V was trimmed by 2 bases and J by 1 base, leaving 11 bases between them. Germline CDR1 and CDR2: SEHNR and FQNEAQ (reference sequence).